This TCR beta chain is from a study of cytomegalovirus exposure and HLA in healthy donors. Study-level background: Earlier, 100 million or so unique TCR beta sequences were recovered from approximately 200 million T cells by an analysis. Whole-study results and caveats: TCR beta sequences reportedly predicted most subjects' HLA-A and HLA-B alleles accurately. A later analysis found that most CMV-associated TCR beta chains appeared HLA-restricted. It was approximately 150 TCR beta chains that were listed as cytomegalovirus-associated.

Use of 60 Vbeta and 13 Jbeta primers characterized the PCR. Only in-frame clones appear in the TCRdb table, and some are missing; sequencing was by immunoSEQ multiplex PCR. The sample lists fewer than 150,000 clones, 60% to 80% seen once, with about 5.3% in the top ten. The CDR3 runs 15 residues. Germline V gene lookup returns CDR1 SGDLS and CDR2 YYNGEE. Trimming removed 2 bases from V and 4 bases from J; junction bases left unmatched: 4. Regarding this clone: Its antigen is still unknown.

The material sequenced was PBMCs. J is TRBJ2-1 and V is TRBV9; the match to TRBD2 covers 9 bases. The clonotype comes from a woman aged 50 to 60 in good health and CMV-seronegative. The CDR3 region has the DNA TGTGCCAGCAGCGTCAGCGGGGGGCTTTACAATGAGCAGTTCTTC. It encodes CASSVSGGLYNEQFF.